This TCR beta chain was found in a study of CD8 T cells in Susac syndrome. Random hexamers were used to reverse transcribe the RNA input (about 0.5 to 1 ug). Each CDR3 protein gets one entry after TCRdb re-called the immunoSEQ multiplex PCR reads with MiXCR. The sample includes about 180,000 distinct CDR3 sequences, approximately 94% seen only once; the top ten take about 0.093%. CDR1 is SGHTA, CDR2 FQGNSA, per germline. The CDR3 spans 15 residues. With 2 bases clipped from V and 3 bases from J, the junction kept 1 base outside the gene matches. This receptor was taken from a human donor with multiple sclerosis. Specimen: CD4+ T cells from PBMCs. The chain recombines TRBV7-2 with TRBJ2-2, with 9 bases identical to TRBD2. CDR3 coding DNA: TGTGCCAGCAGCTTACAGCGGGGGGACACCGGGGAGCTGTTTTTT. Translating it yields CASSLQRGDTGELFF.